This TCR beta chain was found in a study of CD8 T cells in ankylosing spondylitis (dated 2017 in TCRdb). The study in broad terms: To find TCR variants linked to disease, the study profiled T cell receptor beta repertoires in ankylosing spondylitis patients and healthy donors. In total, the full study cohort was made up of 95 to 110 healthy donors and 25 ankylosing spondylitis patients. Samples of peripheral blood were taken, and for ankylosing spondylitis patients, synovial fluid was collected as well. The full study reports these points: In peripheral blood, the disease-linked clones were found at relatively low frequencies and had a CD8+ phenotype. Blood from ankylosing spondylitis patients appeared to be characterized by a TCR beta motif made up of several highly homologous amino acid variants. The disease-linked clones were reported as significantly enriched in matched synovial fluid samples from ankylosing spondylitis patients. Some motif variants had previously been reported in the synovial fluid and blood of reactive arthritis patients, which suggests shared mechanisms of disease initiation.

Instrument on record: Illumina HiSeq 2500. Quantitative 5'-RACE with molecular barcodes was the method used to prepare the TCR beta libraries. Regarding the original processing steps: Disease-linked TCR variants were identified with a new computational method built on a probabilistic model of VDJ rearrangement. TCRdb redid the processing of the public reads, applying fastp at Q25 and MiXCR, and retained in-frame beta chains. Rows matching on CDR3 protein sequence are summarized as one entry with the most common DNA and genes. It is TCRdb's table, rather than the study itself, that gives the V and J calls and clone size. This sample lists about 800,000 distinct CDR3 sequences; roughly 12% were detected once. The ten top clones hold around 0.51% of the sample. The CDR3 numbers 12 residues from cysteine through phenylalanine. Of all the DNA, just the CDR3 is kept, 36 bases in frame from base 1. From a lookup of the germline V gene (reference sequence), CDR1 and CDR2 are DFQATT and SNEGSKA. Relative to germline, V is 6 bases shorter and J is 4 bases shorter, with 12 bases between their ends.

This clonotype was seen ten or more times. It has no known antigen specificity. Base qualities are not at hand, and no much larger clone is one base apart. The sample comprised blood, either unsorted or a sorted T cell fraction (not recorded which). This sequence uses TRBV20-1 and TRBJ1-1; the best D guess is TRBD1, with 6 bases matching. The TCR comes from a male donor with ankylosing spondylitis. The CDR3 in this case is CSAGGRSTEAFF. The bases read TGCAGTGCCGGGGGCCGGAGCACTGAAGCTTTCTTT.